These 9 T cell receptor beta chains originate from one sample sequenced in a study of T cell responses to AZD1222 COVID-19 vaccine. Libraries were prepared by immunoSEQ multiplex PCR; TCRdb keeps only in-frame clonotypes and omits some of them. Here the sample spans more than 95,000 clones, over 75% being singletons. The sample consisted of peripheral blood, taken on day 0 of AZD1222 vaccination. All receptors come from an adult in good health.

This chain connects TRBV30 to TRBJ2-7, with D possibly matching TRBD1 (5 bases). This CDR3 comprises 13 residues. The germline V and J ends were trimmed by 3 bases and 1 base, with 10 bases remaining between them. The germline V gene has CDR1 GTSNPN and CDR2 SVGIG (reference sequence). CDR3 sequence reads: CAWSRTLSYEQYF. The CDR3 bases are TGTGCCTGGAGCCGGACACTTTCCTACGAGCAGTACTTC.

The chain carries TRBV6-1 and TRBJ2-1; 7 nucleotides match TRBD1. Unmatched junction bases numbered 5, after V lost 3 bases and J lost 0 bases. CDR3 length: 16 residues. In germline, CDR1 is MNHNS, CDR2 SASEGT. The CDR3 sequence is CASSDLTGSSYNEQFF. The DNA of the CDR3 is TGTGCCAGCAGTGACTTGACAGGGAGCTCCTACAATGAGCAGTTCTTC.

The genes are TRBV14 and TRBJ2-7, with 12 bases identical to TRBD1. V shed 3 bases, J shed 0 bases, and the junction held 9 bases outside the gene matches. In germline, CDR1 is SGHDN, CDR2 FVKESK. The CDR3 runs 18 residues. The CDR3 DNA reads TGTGCCAGCAGCCACCGGGACAGGGGGCAATTATCCTCCTACGAGCAGTACTTC. This translates into CASSHRDRGQLSSYEQYF.

V and J are TRBV12-5 and TRBJ2-1, with 11 positions matching TRBD2. This CDR3 has 17 amino acids. V was clipped by 2 bases and J by 3 bases; unmatched bases: 6. Germline CDR1 reads LGHNT; CDR2 reads FRNRAP. The chain's CDR3 is CASGLPILAGDYNEQFF. The CDR3 DNA reads TGTGCTAGTGGTTTGCCGATACTAGCGGGGGACTACAATGAGCAGTTCTTC.

V gene TRBV5-1 combines with J gene TRBJ2-7; tentatively, D is TRBD2 (6 bases). Trimming removed 0 bases at V and 0 bases at J, with 10 bases between. This CDR3 region has 15 residues. Germline CDR1 is SGHRS and CDR2 is YFSETQ. In nucleotides, the CDR3 is TGCGCCAGCAGCTTGGGACCCGGGAGCTCCTACGAGCAGTACTTC. Amino acid sequence: CASSLGPGSSYEQYF.

The chain combines TRBV29-1 with TRBJ2-7; TRBD2 agrees at 7 bases. V was pared by 6 bases and J by 2 bases, with 4 bases of the junction left unmatched. The CDR3 is 12 residues long. Per germline, CDR1 SQVTM and CDR2 ANQGSEA. The DNA for the CDR3 is TGCAGCGTAACCGGACTAGCCTACGAGCAGTACTTC. Its protein is CSVTGLAYEQYF.

The chain employs TRBV11-1 and TRBJ2-3, with 9 bases aligning to TRBD1. This CDR3 is built from 14 residues. The trim removed 5 bases at V and 1 base at J, leaving 1 base unmatched. The germline CDR1 and CDR2 sequences are SGHAT and FQDESV (reference sequence). In DNA, the CDR3 is TGTGCCAGCAGCCGGGACAGGGGCACAGATACGCAGTATTTT. Translated, it gives CASSRDRGTDTQYF.

This chain connects TRBV19 to TRBJ1-5; maybe TRBD1 (6 bases). The CDR3 sequence is 17 residues long. V gave up 0 bases and J gave up 4 bases, with 16 bases separating them. From germline, CDR1 is LNHDA and CDR2 SQIVND (reference sequence). The CDR3 here is CASSIEKRRTANQPQHF. Written as DNA, the CDR3 is TGTGCCAGTAGTATAGAGAAAAGACGGACAGCAAATCAGCCCCAGCATTTT.

The V call is TRBV28, the J call TRBJ1-2, with D possibly being TRBD1 (6 bases). The CDR3 loop spans 12 amino acids. Germline CDR1 MDHEN, CDR2 SYDVKM. V lost 10 bases to trimming and J lost 9 bases, with 18 bases between them. This CDR3 is CATSRGVMSYTF. For the CDR3, the DNA is TGTGCCACCTCTAGGGGGGTCATGAGCTACACCTTC.